The clone carrying this T cell receptor (beta chain) was seen many times. This sample stems from a study of T cells in Graves' hyperthyroidism and ophthalmopathy. Trimming cost V 0 bases and J 4 bases; bases outside gene matches: 4. CDR1 and CDR2 (germline): SGHNT, YENEEA. The CDR3 loop spans 16 amino acids. Amplification targeted TCR beta CDR3 regions from RNA transcripts. The HTBI set primed first-round TCR CDR3 RT-PCR. TCRdb re-called the multiplex PCR reads with MiXCR, one entry per CDR3 protein. The table has roughly 700,000 distinct CDR3 sequences, 17% seen once. Sequenced input: blood. The TCR sequence derives from a man between 50 and 59 years old with Graves' hyperthyroidism. V and J are TRBV11-3 and TRBJ2-1; the match to TRBD2 covers 9 bases. The CDR3 sequence is CASSLDGLAGYNEQFF. CDR3 bases: TGTGCCAGCAGCTTAGACGGGCTAGCGGGATACAATGAGCAGTTCTTC. Looking up the rest from reference TRBV11-3 and TRBJ2-1 gives the full variable domain: EAGVVQSPRYKIIEKKQPVAFWCNPISGHNTLYWYLQNLGQGPELLIRYENEEAVDDSQLPKDRFSAERLKGVDSTLKIQPAELGDSAVYLCASSLDGLAGYNEQFFGPGTRLTVL.